Listed here are 22 T cell receptor beta chains from one sample, sequenced in a study of T cell repertoires in cytomegalovirus infection. TCRdb reprocessed the reads with MiXCR, giving one entry per CDR3 protein. The table records under 300,000 distinct CDR3 sequences, 15% to 20% of them present only once. The sequencing input was CD8+ T cells from PBMCs. These TCRs come from a human donor in good health (CMV status not recorded). Some clones in this sample may be carry-over from other donors' samples.

This chain connects TRBV7-1 to TRBJ1-2, with a weak D call TRBD1 (6 bases). TRBV7-1 is flagged as an ORF with uncertain function. The CDR3 sequence is 15 residues long. V lost 5 bases and J 4 bases, leaving 17 bases between the germline ends. The CDR3 DNA follows: TGTGCCAGCAGCAGCGCCGGACAGCTTTTCTATGGCTACACCTTC. It translates to CASSSAGQLFYGYTF.

This clonotype was recorded a few times. This chain links TRBV6-6 with TRBJ2-5, with 11 positions matching TRBD2. CDR1 is MNHNY and CDR2 is SVGAGI in the germline V gene (reference sequence). Losses at the gene ends were 2 bases for V and 1 base for J; bases not matched to a gene: 3. This CDR3 has 16 residues. CDR3 DNA sequence: TGTGCCAGCAGTTACCTAGCGGGGGGCTCCCAAGAGACCCAGTACTTC. Translating gives CASSYLAGGSQETQYF.

The rearrangement links TRBV6-6 to TRBJ2-6; no definite D call. The ends were cut back, 5 bases at V and 2 bases at J, with 13 bases in the middle. The CDR3 totals 16 residues. Germline V gives CDR1 MNHNY, CDR2 SVGAGI (reference sequence). Written as DNA, the CDR3 is TGTGCCAGCAGTGAGAGGCAGGTCCCTGGGGCCAACGTCCTGACTTTC. It specifies CASSERQVPGANVLTF.

Concerning this clonotype itself: This may arise from a read error, as a much more abundant clone is one base away. The V call is TRBV7-8, the J call TRBJ1-5; possible D gene TRBD1, 5 bases. The CDR3 extends over 15 amino acids. Germline values: CDR1 SGHVS, CDR2 FQNEAQ. CDR3 sequence reads: CASSLDWGNNQLQHF. As DNA, the CDR3 is TGTGCCAGCAGCTTAGATTGGGGCAACAATCAGCTCCAGCATTTT.

The V and J genes are TRBV7-4 and TRBJ1-2; perhaps TRBD1 as D (6 bases). The CDR3 contains 14 residues. The V end lost 4 bases, the J end lost 7 bases, and 16 bases lay between the germline ends. Germline CDR1 SGHVT, CDR2 SQSDAQ. The CDR3 DNA reads TGTGCCAGCAGCTCCTCGGACAGAGGAGGTGGCTACACCTTC. Protein sequence: CASSSSDRGGGYTF.

This clonotype was recorded many times. The chain links TRBV7-8 to TRBJ1-5; D is ambiguous. The length of the CDR3 is 15 residues. Germline CDR1 reads SGHVS; CDR2 reads FQNEAQ. Trimming took 5 bases from V and 0 from J, leaving 11 bases between them. CDR3 bases: TGTGCCAGCAGCCCGTTGTCGGGTAGCAATCAGCCCCAGCATTTT. This sequence encodes CASSPLSGSNQPQHF.

This chain connects TRBV7-2 to TRBJ2-4; 10 positions agree with TRBD2. Germline V gene data show CDR1 as SGHTA and CDR2 as FQGNSA. Trimming cost V 3 bases and J 3 bases; bases outside gene matches: 11. This CDR3 comprises 18 residues. CDR3 sequence (DNA): TGTGCCAGCAGCTTGCGCCCAGCGGGGGGGTCGGGCAAAAACATTCAGTACTTC. Its translation is CASSLRPAGGSGKNIQYF.

The chain carries TRBV29-1 and TRBJ2-3; D ambiguous. Deletions cut 1 base from V and 6 bases from J, with 2 bases between. Germline V CDR1 and CDR2: SQVTM, ANQGSEA. The CDR3 is made up of 10 amino acids. The CDR3 bases are TGCAGCGTTGAAGGGGATACGCAGTATTTT. It translates to CSVEGDTQYF.

This clonotype was counted only a few times. CDR3 nucleotides: TGCGCCAGCCGACAGGGAAACACAGATACGCAGTATTTT. Protein: CASRQGNTDTQYF. The genes are TRBV10-2 and TRBJ2-3; the match to TRBD1 covers 7 bases. The junction had 4 bases not matched to a gene; V was cut back by 8 bases and J by 2 bases. The CDR3 consists of 13 residues. CDR1 is WSHSY, CDR2 SAAADI, per germline.

This clonotype has a count of ten or more. The V gene is TRBV11-2, the J gene TRBJ2-3; D remains unclear. The CDR3 spans 15 residues. V lost 3 bases to trimming and J lost 3 bases, with 13 bases between them. The germline CDR1 and CDR2 sequences are SGHAT and FQNNGV. CDR3 DNA sequence: TGTGCCAGCAGCTTCCCCGGACGGGCAACAGATACGCAGTATTTT. Protein product: CASSFPGRATDTQYF.

This chain joins TRBV19 and TRBJ2-3; TRBD2 is a possible D gene (6 bases). CDR1 LNHDA and CDR2 SQIVND come from the germline V gene (reference sequence). The CDR3 totals 16 residues. Trimming cost V 7 bases and J 1 base, with 18 bases left between them. CDR3 in amino acids: CASTYFAGGGTDTQYF. The CDR3 DNA reads TGTGCCAGTACCTACTTCGCCGGGGGAGGCACAGATACGCAGTATTTT.

In the case of this clonotype: A much larger clone lies a single base off, so this may be a read error. The CDR3 nucleotides are TGTGCCAGCAGTGAAAAAGCCCCGGGTGACAATGAGCAGTTCTTC. Residues: CASSEKAPGDNEQFF. V gene TRBV25-1 combines with J gene TRBJ2-1; D is uncertain. The CDR3 has 15 residues. Germline CDR1 and CDR2: MGHDK and SYGVNS. Between the trimmed V and J ends, which lost 2 bases and 5 bases, there was a span of 13 bases. Full variable domain (rest looked up from reference TRBV25-1 and TRBJ2-1): EADIYQTPRYLVIGTGKKITLECSQTMGHDKMYWYQQDPGMELHLIHYSYGVNSTEKGDLSSESTVSRIRTEHFPLTLESARPSHTSQYLCASSEKAPGDNEQFFGPGTRLTVL.

This clonotype was observed at least ten times. The chain joins TRBV7-2 to TRBJ2-7; D is undetermined. Per the germline V gene, CDR1 is SGHTA and CDR2 is FQGNSA. CDR3 length: 14 amino acids. V lost 5 bases and J 5 bases, leaving 16 bases between the germline ends. CDR3 bases: TGTGCCAGCAGCCCGGTAGGGCGGACCCACGAGCAGTACTTC. This translates into CASSPVGRTHEQYF.

For this clonotype: The junction departs from the called germline gene at one end, perhaps through a read error. This chain links TRBV7-7 with TRBJ2-7; D remains ambiguous. Looked up from germline, CDR1 is SSHAT and CDR2 is FNYEAQ (reference sequence). There are 13 residues in the CDR3. CDR3 amino acids: CASSRGPWYEQYF. CDR3 nucleotide sequence: TGTGCTAGCAGCCGCGGACCCTGGTACGAGCAGTACTTC.

A word on this clonotype: This may arise from a read error, as a much more abundant clone is one base away. The rearrangement joins TRBV7-2 to TRBJ2-7; the match to TRBD2 covers 7 bases. CDR3 size: 14 residues. V shed 5 bases, J shed 6 bases, and the junction held 10 bases outside the gene matches. Germline V gene lookup returns CDR1 SGHTA and CDR2 FQGNSA. CDR3 bases: TGTGCCAGCAGCCCTACCGGGGGGACGGGCGAGCAGTACTTC. Protein sequence: CASSPTGGTGEQYF.

The rearrangement joins TRBV4-1 to TRBJ2-1; 8 nucleotides match TRBD2. V was clipped by 4 bases and J by 9 bases; unmatched bases: 17. Germline-derived CDR1 and CDR2 are MGHRA and YSYEKL. The CDR3 is 17 amino acids. CDR3: CASSPSSGGPVSFEQFF. The CDR3 region has the DNA TGCGCCAGCAGCCCCTCTTCGGGGGGGCCCGTTTCCTTTGAGCAGTTCTTC.

This rearrangement joins TRBV7-8 to TRBJ1-2; D gene unclear. From germline, CDR1 is SGHVS and CDR2 FQNEAQ. This CDR3 has 14 residues. V was cut by 5 bases and J by 0 bases, with 10 bases left in between. CDR3 DNA sequence: TGTGCCAGCAGCCGTGGGCTAGCTAACTATGGCTACACCTTC. Protein product: CASSRGLANYGYTF.

The gene calls are TRBV28 and TRBJ2-2; 7 positions agree with TRBD1. Trimming cost V 3 bases and J 0 bases; bases outside gene matches: 10. The germline V gene encodes CDR1 MDHEN and CDR2 SYDVKM. This CDR3 spans 18 amino acids. The CDR3 nucleotides read TGTGCCAGCAGTTTCCCCAGCGAGGGGGCTCCGAACACCGGGGAGCTGTTTTTT. Translating it yields CASSFPSEGAPNTGELFF.

This clonotype was seen many times. The chain carries TRBV7-9 and TRBJ2-3; D possibly corresponds to TRBD2 (6 bases). V was pared by 6 bases and J by 0 bases, with 13 bases between. From germline, CDR1 is SEHNR and CDR2 FQNEAQ (reference sequence). The CDR3 consists of 15 residues. DNA for the CDR3: TGTGCCAGCAGTCCTACTAGCAGTAGCACAGATACGCAGTATTTT. Amino acids: CASSPTSSSTDTQYF.

This clonotype appeared many times. This chain links TRBV28 with TRBJ2-5; 8 nucleotides agree with TRBD1. The CDR3 is 15 amino acids. The V and J ends lost 2 bases and 5 bases, in that order; junction bases with no gene match: 7. Germline CDR1 MDHEN, CDR2 SYDVKM. The CDR3 protein is CASSLRAGGAETQYF. The CDR3 nucleotides are TGTGCCAGCAGTTTACGGGCAGGGGGCGCGGAGACCCAGTACTTC. Looking up the rest from reference TRBV28 and TRBJ2-5 gives the full variable domain: DVKVTQSSRYLVKRTGEKVFLECVQDMDHENMFWYRQDPGLGLRLIYFSYDVKMKEKGDIPEGYSVSREKKERFSLILESASTNQTSMYLCASSLRAGGAETQYFGPGTRLLVL.

This sequence joins TRBV28 and TRBJ2-7, with a tentative D call TRBD1 (6 bases). V gave up 4 bases and J gave up 4 bases, with 20 bases separating them. This CDR3 contains 16 residues. Germline loops: CDR1 MDHEN, CDR2 SYDVKM. The chain's CDR3 is CASSSPQQGVEYEQYF. CDR3 DNA sequence: TGTGCCAGCAGTTCCCCCCAACAGGGTGTGGAGTACGAGCAGTACTTC.

This clonotype was observed a few times. The genes are TRBV7-2 and TRBJ2-1; tentatively, D is TRBD1 or TRBD2 (5 bases each). The germline CDR1 and CDR2 sequences are SGHTA and FQGNSA. The V end lost 2 bases, the J end lost 7 bases, and 18 bases lay between the germline ends. This CDR3 region has 16 residues. CDR3: CASSLFPRDGRNEQFF. CDR3 nucleotide sequence: TGTGCCAGCAGCTTATTCCCACGGGACGGACGAAATGAGCAGTTCTTC.